The 2 T cell receptor beta chains given below trace back to one sample, sequenced in a study of T cell changes during pregnancy in multiple sclerosis. This table comes from immunoSEQ multiplex PCR, and its TCRdb copy is limited to in-frame clones, with some not included. The top ten hold approximately 2.6% of the sample, which has about 51,000 clones, approximately 89% seen once. The sequencing here drew on CD8+ T cells from peripheral blood mononuclear cells, taken in the second trimester of pregnancy. The receptors derive from a female donor with multiple sclerosis, enrolled in a pregnancy study.

This chain joins TRBV11-2 and TRBJ2-7; 9 bases line up with TRBD1. Per the germline V gene, CDR1 is SGHAT and CDR2 is FQNNGV. CDR3 size: 15 residues. J was trimmed by 0 bases and V by 5 bases; bases with no gene match: 5. In DNA, the CDR3 is TGTGCCAGCAGCCCCGGGACAGGGACCTCCTACGAGCAGTACTTC. Translation gives CASSPGTGTSYEQYF.

The chain has TRBV7-9 and TRBJ1-2; D is ambiguous. Trimming pared 1 base from V and 2 bases from J, leaving 8 bases between. The CDR3 is made up of 14 amino acids. Germline V gene sequence: CDR1 SEHNR, CDR2 FQNEAQ (reference sequence). CDR3 sequence: CASSLEVANYGYTF. CDR3 DNA sequence: TGTGCCAGCAGCTTAGAGGTAGCCAACTATGGCTACACCTTC.